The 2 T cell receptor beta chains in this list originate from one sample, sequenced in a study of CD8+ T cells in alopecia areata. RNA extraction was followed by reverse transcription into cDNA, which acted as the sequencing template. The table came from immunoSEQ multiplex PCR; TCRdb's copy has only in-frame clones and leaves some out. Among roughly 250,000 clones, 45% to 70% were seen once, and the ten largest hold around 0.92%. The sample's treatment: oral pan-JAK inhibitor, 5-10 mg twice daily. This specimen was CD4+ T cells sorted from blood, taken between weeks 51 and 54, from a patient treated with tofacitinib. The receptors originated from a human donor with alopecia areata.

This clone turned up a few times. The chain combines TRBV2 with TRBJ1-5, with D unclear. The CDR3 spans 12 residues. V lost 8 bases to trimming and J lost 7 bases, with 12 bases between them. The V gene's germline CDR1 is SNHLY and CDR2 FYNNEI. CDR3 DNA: TGTGCCAGCGGAAGGGATAACCAGCCCCAGCATTTT. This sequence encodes CASGRDNQPQHF. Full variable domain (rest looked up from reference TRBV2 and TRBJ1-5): EPEVTQTPSHQVTQMGQEVILRCVPISNHLYFYWYRQILGQKVEFLVSFYNNEISEKSEIFDDQFSVERPDGSNFTLKIRSTKLEDSAMYFCASGRDNQPQHFGDGTRLSIL.

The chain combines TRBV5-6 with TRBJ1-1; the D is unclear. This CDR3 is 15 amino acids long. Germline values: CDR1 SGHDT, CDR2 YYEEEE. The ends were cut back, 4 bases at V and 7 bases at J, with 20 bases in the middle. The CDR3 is CASSTLQTQSVEAFF. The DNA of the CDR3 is TGTGCCAGCAGCACACTCCAGACTCAGTCAGTTGAAGCTTTCTTT.